The source of this TCR beta chain is a study of tumor and adjacent non-tumor tissue in lung cancer (dated by TCRdb to the late 2010s). Concerning the study at large: Of the cohort, about 11 patients had adenocarcinoma, 2 had squamous cell carcinoma and 1 had small cell lung cancer. The roughly 15 patients were aged about 30 to 76 years, included about ten men and 5 women, and had TNM stage I to III disease. Sequencing generated a total of more than 95,000,000 productive TCRbeta reads, averaging around 4.2 million reads per sample. Bulk TCRbeta repertoires were compared between lung tumor tissue and matched distant non-tumor lung tissue obtained from 15 lung cancer patients. For each patient, one tumor sample and one normal lung sample were taken, giving roughly 30 paired specimens that underwent TCRbeta CDR3 sequencing.

With respect to this clonotype: What this receptor recognizes is not known. Base-call qualities are not available, and no considerably larger clone is one nucleotide away.

Bulk unsorted tissue served as the source for RNA extraction, and RNA quality was assessed using a NanoDrop ND-1000 and an Agilent 2100. All donors had newly diagnosed lung cancer, had not received prior chemotherapy, and were admitted for thoracic surgery in China between August and November 2014. Patients with previous radiotherapy or chemotherapy, or with another concurrent cancer, were excluded from the study. Surgical tissue pieces of about 1-2.2 cm3 were preserved in RNAlater solution and were kept at -80 degrees C until use. Receptor amplification or capture employed multiplex PCR. The data were produced on an Illumina HiSeq 2500. TCRbeta libraries were constructed through three rounds of nested PCR with primers (Table S4) according to protocols adapted from ARM-PCR. Before sequencing, PCR products of 200-500 bp were cut from the gel and purified using the QIAquick gel extraction kit. Per the original workflow: Trimmomatic was used to clean the reads, FLASH merged the cleaned reads into complete CDR3 sequences, and MiTCR assigned the sequences to V(D)J germline segments. VDJtools was used to compute clonal diversity as the inverse Simpson's index. A read counted as productive if the sequence was in-frame and lacked a premature stop codon. Starting from the raw public reads, TCRdb applied fastp trimming at Q25, assembled clones with MiXCR and retained in-frame beta chains. For every CDR3 protein sequence, its rows merge into one entry that carries the most common genes and DNA. TCRdb's processing, not the authors' own work, is the source of the V and J calls. This sample lists under 100,000 distinct CDR3 sequences; around 70% were detected once. 10% to 15% of the sample comes from the top ten.

Broad study findings and their caveats: Peripheral blood was not sequenced, so blood TCRbeta repertoires were not examined in the lung cancer patients of the study. The top 100 clones accounted for a significantly larger cumulative portion of the repertoire in normal lung than in tumor tissue. TCR diversity (inverse Simpson) was significantly higher in tumor than in normal lung tissue (around 450 vs 160, P = 0.0075, Mann-Whitney U test). Younger patients had significantly higher TCR diversity, and higher tumor TCR diversity was associated with shorter overall and disease-free survival. Only around 14 patients were in the cohort, and the authors stated that larger samples and more detailed clinical data are needed. Neither the sequencing platform nor unique molecular identifiers are named or mentioned anywhere in the methods.

V gives up 3 bases and J gives up 10 bases, and the segment between their germline ends measures 13 bases. The CDR3, cysteine through phenylalanine, is 13 amino acids long. Just CDR3 DNA is preserved here, 39 bases in frame from base 1. The germline V gene supplies CDR1 SGHTA and CDR2 FQGTGA. This sequence was found in a woman in her sixties or seventies with non-small cell lung cancer. Sequencing input: lung tumor tissue. The chain is encoded by TRBV7-3 joined to TRBJ2-1; TRBD1 is perhaps the D gene, given 6 matching bases. The DNA sequence reads TGTGCCAGCAGCTTGTACAGGGTTTTAGAGCAGTTCTTC. Protein translation: CASSLYRVLEQFF.